This T cell receptor beta chain appears in the sequencing data of a study of CD8+ T cells in alopecia areata. The wider study: Severity among treated patients was scored by the percentage of scalp area affected.

The treatment denotes: oral pan-JAK inhibitor, 5-10 mg twice daily. V dropped 8 bases and J dropped 4 bases, with 26 bases sitting between them. This CDR3 contains 17 residues. Germline CDR1 reads GTSNPN; CDR2 reads SVGIG (reference sequence). As the sequencing template, cDNA was produced by extracting RNA and reverse transcribing it. Produced via immunoSEQ multiplex PCR; TCRdb's table is partial and in-frame only. In the table there are roughly 180,000 clones, about 55% of which are singletons. This sample comprised CD8+ T cells sorted from blood, obtained at week 24, from a patient treated with tofacitinib. The chain links TRBV30 to TRBJ2-2; TRBD2 might be the D (5 bases). The TCR was taken from a human donor with alopecia areata. The CDR3 region is CATSTGEFYSSTGELFF. Written as DNA, the CDR3 is TGTGCCACCTCCACCGGGGAATTTTATTCGTCCACCGGGGAGCTGTTTTTT.